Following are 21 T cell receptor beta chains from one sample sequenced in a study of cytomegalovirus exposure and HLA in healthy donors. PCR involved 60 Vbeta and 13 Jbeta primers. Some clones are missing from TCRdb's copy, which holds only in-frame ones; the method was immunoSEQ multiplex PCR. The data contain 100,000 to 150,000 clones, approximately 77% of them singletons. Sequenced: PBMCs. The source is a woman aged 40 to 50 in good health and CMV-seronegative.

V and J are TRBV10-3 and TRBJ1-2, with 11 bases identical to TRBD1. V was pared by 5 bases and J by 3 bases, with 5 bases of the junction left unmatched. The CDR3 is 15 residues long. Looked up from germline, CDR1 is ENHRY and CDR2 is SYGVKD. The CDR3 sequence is CAISPPGQGDYGYTF. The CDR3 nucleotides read TGTGCCATCAGTCCACCGGGACAGGGGGACTATGGCTACACCTTC.

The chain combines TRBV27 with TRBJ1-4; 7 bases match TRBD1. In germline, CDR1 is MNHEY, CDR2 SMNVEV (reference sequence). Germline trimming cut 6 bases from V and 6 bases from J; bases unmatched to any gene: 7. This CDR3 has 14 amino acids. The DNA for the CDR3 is TGTGCCAGCAGACAGGGACAGACGTATGAAAAACTGTTTTTT. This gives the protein CASRQGQTYEKLFF.

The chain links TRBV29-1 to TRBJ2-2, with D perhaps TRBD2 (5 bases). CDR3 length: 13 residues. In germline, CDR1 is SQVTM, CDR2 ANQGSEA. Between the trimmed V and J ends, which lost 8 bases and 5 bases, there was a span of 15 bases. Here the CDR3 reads CSSTDPGTGELFF. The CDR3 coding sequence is TGCAGCTCGACGGACCCGGGGACCGGGGAGCTGTTTTTT.

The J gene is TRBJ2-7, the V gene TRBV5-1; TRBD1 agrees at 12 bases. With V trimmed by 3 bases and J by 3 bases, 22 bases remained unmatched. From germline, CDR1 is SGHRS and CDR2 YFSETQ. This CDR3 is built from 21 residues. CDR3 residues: CASSSGQGAPSTFLTIYEQYF. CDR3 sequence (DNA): TGCGCCAGCAGCTCGGGACAGGGGGCCCCTTCAACCTTTCTAACCATCTACGAGCAGTACTTC. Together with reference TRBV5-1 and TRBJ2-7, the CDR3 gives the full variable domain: KAGVTQTPRYLIKTRGQQVTLSCSPISGHRSVSWYQQTPGQGLQFLFEYFSETQRNKGNFPGRFSGRQFSNSRSEMNVSTLELGDSALYLCASSSGQGAPSTFLTIYEQYFGPGTRLTVT.

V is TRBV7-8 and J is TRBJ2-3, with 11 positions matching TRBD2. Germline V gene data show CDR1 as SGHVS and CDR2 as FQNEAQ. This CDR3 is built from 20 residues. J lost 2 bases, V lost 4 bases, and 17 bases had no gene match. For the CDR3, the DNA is TGTGCCAGCAGCTCCCCCCGGCGGGCTAGCGGGGGGTCTTCCACAGATACGCAGTATTTT. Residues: CASSSPRRASGGSSTDTQYF.

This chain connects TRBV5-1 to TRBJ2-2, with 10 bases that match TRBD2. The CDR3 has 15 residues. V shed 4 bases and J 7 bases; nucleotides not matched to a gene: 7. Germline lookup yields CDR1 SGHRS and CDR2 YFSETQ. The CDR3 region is CASSTSGDGVGELFF. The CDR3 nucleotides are TGCGCCAGCAGCACTAGCGGGGACGGGGTCGGGGAGCTGTTTTTT.

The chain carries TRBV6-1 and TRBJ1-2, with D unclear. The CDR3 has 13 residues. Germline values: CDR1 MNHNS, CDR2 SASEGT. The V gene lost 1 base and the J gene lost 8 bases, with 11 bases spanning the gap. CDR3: CASSEVTDRGYTF. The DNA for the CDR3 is TGTGCCAGCAGTGAAGTAACAGATCGGGGCTACACCTTC.

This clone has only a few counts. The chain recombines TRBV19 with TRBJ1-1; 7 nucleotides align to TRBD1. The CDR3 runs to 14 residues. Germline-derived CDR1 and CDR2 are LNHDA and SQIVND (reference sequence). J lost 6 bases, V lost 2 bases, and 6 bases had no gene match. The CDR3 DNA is TGTGCCAGTAGTATACAGGGGGGTAAAGCTGAAGCTTTCTTT. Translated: CASSIQGGKAEAFF.

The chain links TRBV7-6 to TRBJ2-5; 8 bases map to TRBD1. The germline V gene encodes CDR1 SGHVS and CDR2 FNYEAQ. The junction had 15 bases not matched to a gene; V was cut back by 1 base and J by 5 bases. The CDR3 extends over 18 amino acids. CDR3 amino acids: CASSLGLGAGGPGETQYF. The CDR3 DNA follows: TGTGCCAGCAGCTTAGGCCTCGGGGCAGGGGGCCCCGGGGAGACCCAGTACTTC.

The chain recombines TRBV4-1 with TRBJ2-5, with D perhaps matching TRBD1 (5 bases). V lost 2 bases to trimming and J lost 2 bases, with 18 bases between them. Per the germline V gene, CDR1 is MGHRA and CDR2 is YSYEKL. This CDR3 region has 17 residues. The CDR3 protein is CASSQPISFDRQETQYF. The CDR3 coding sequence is TGCGCCAGCAGCCAACCCATCTCGTTCGACAGACAAGAGACCCAGTACTTC.

The CDR3 DNA reads TGTGCCAGCAGCGTAGGGGTGGGAAACAGGGCGAACACTGAAGCTTTCTTT. Translating it yields CASSVGVGNRANTEAFF. The chain uses TRBV9 and TRBJ1-1, with TRBD1 as a possible D gene (6 bases). V was shortened by 0 bases and J by 1 base, with 16 bases between the two germline ends. The CDR3 consists of 17 residues. In germline, CDR1 is SGDLS, CDR2 YYNGEE.

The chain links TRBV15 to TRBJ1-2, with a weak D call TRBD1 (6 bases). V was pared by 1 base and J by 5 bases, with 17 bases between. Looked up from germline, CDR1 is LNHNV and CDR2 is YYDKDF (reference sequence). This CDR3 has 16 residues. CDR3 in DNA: TGTGCCACCAGCAGAGGGTCAGAAACAGGGTATTATGGCTACACCTTC. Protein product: CATSRGSETGYYGYTF.

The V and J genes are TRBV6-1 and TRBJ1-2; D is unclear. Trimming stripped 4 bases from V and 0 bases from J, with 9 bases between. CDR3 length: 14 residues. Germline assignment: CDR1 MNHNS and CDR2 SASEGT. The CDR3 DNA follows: TGTGCCAGCAGTGGGACGGACTCTAACTATGGCTACACCTTC. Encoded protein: CASSGTDSNYGYTF.

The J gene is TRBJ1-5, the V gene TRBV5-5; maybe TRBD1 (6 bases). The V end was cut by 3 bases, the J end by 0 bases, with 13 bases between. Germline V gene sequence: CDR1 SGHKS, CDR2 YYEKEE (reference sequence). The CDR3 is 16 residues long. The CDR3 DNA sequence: TGTGCCAGCAGCTCAAGGGGGTTCCTTAGCAATCAGCCCCAGCATTTT. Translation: CASSSRGFLSNQPQHF.

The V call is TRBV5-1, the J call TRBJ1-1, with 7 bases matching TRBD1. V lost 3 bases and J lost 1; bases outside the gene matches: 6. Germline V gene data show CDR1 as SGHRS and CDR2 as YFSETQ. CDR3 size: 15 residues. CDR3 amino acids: CASSSAGTANTEAFF. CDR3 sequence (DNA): TGCGCCAGCAGCTCGGCCGGGACAGCGAACACTGAAGCTTTCTTT.

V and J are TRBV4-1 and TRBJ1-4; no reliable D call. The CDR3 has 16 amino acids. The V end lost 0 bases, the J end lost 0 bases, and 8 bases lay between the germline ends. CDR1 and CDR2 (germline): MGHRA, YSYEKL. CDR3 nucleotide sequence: TGCGCCAGCAGCCAAGATAGCGGGGCAACTAATGAAAAACTGTTTTTT. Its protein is CASSQDSGATNEKLFF.

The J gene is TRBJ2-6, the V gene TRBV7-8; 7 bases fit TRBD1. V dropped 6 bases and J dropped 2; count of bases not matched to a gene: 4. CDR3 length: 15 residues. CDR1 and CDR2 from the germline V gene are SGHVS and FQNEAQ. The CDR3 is CASRTGTTGANVLTF. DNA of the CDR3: TGTGCCAGCAGGACAGGGACGACTGGGGCCAACGTCCTGACTTTC. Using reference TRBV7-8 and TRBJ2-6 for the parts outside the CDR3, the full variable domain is GAGVSQSPRYKVAKRGQDVALRCDPISGHVSLFWYQQALGQGPEFLTYFQNEAQLDKSGLPSDRFFAERPEGSVSTLKIQRTQQEDSAVYLCASRTGTTGANVLTFGAGSRLTVL.

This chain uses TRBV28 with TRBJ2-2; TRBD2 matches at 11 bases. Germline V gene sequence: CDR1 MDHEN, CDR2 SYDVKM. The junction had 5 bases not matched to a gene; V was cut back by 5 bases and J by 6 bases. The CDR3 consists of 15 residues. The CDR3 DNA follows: TGTGCCAGCAGTCCCCTAGCGGGGGGCTCCGGGGAGCTGTTTTTT. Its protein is CASSPLAGGSGELFF.

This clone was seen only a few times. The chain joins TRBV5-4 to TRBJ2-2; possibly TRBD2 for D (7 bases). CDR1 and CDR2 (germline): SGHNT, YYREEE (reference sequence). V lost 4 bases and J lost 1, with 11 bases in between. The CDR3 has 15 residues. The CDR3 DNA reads TGTGCCAGCAGCGGGGGGGGCCTGAACACCGGGGAGCTGTTTTTT. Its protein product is CASSGGGLNTGELFF. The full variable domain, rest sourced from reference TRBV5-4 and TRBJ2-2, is ETGVTQSPTHLIKTRGQQVTLRCSSQSGHNTVSWYQQALGQGPQFIFQYYREEENGRGNFPPRFSGLQFPNYSSELNVNALELDDSALYLCASSGGGLNTGELFFGEGSRLTVL.

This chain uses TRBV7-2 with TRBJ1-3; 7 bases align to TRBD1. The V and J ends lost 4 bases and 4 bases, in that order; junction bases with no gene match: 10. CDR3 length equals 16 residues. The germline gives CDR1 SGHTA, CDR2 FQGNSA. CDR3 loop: CASSSETPGQGNTIYF. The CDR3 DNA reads TGTGCCAGCAGCTCCGAGACGCCGGGACAGGGAAACACCATATATTTT.

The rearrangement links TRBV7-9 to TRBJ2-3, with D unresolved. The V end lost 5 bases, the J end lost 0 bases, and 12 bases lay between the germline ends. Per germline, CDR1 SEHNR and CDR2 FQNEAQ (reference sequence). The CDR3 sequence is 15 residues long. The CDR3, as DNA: TGTGCCAGCAGCGATAGACGGGTTAGCACAGATACGCAGTATTTT. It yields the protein CASSDRRVSTDTQYF.